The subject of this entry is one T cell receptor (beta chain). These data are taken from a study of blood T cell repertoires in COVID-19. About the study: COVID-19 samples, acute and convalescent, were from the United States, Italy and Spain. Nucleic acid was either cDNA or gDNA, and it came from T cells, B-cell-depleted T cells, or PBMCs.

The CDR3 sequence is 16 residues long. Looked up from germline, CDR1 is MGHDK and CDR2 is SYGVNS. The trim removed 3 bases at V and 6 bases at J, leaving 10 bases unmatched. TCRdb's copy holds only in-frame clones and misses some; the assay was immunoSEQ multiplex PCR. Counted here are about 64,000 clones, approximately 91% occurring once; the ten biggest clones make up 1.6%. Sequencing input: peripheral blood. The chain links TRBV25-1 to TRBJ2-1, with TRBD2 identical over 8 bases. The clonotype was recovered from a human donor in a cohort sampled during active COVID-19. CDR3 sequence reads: CASSEMGGRSSNEQFF. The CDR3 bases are TGTGCCAGCAGTGAGATGGGCGGGAGGTCGTCCAATGAGCAGTTCTTC.